Listed here are 27 T cell receptor beta chains from one sample, sequenced in a study of T cell clonality in common variable immunodeficiency. No cognate antigen is known for these TCRs. Study-wide points: Fewer deletions and N-nucleotide insertions were reportedly seen in common variable immunodeficiency TCR beta sequences.

Libraries were prepared by immunoSEQ multiplex PCR; TCRdb keeps only in-frame clonotypes and omits some of them. Recorded for this sample: some 8,200 clones. The sequenced material came from peripheral blood mononuclear cells. The receptors were gathered from a human donor with common variable immunodeficiency.

Worth noting for this clone: Coverage ceases 3 residues before the CDR3 finishes, and the germline J gene fills in the end. The J gene is TRBJ2-5, the V gene TRBV18; D may be TRBD1 (7 bases). Trimming removed 2 bases from V and 2 bases from J, with 18 bases in between. The CDR3 contains 17 residues. CDR1 and CDR2 from the germline V gene are KGHSH and LQKENI. The sequenced CDR3 bases are TGTGCCAGCTCACCAACGAGGACAGGAGGGCTTCAAGAGACC. Translation gives CASSPTRTGGLQET. In full, the CDR3 reads CASSPTRTGGLQETQYF.

With respect to this clone: Read data end 3 residues before the CDR3 end; the end is taken from the germline J gene. The chain has TRBV6-1 and TRBJ2-7; D unresolved. Trimming shortened V by 4 bases and J by 4 bases, and 14 bases separated the two germline ends. This CDR3 contains 14 residues. From germline, CDR1 is MNHNS and CDR2 SASEGT. The DNA read from the CDR3 is TGTGCCAGCAGTGCGACGGCGGCCACATACGAG. It specifies CASSATAATYE. The full-length CDR3 reads as CASSATAATYEQYF.

Comments on this clone: The read ends 3 residues early relative to the CDR3; the germline J gene fills the gap. The J gene is TRBJ2-3, the V gene TRBV30; D gene ambiguous. V was pared by 3 bases and J by 0 bases, with 10 bases between. This CDR3 comprises 14 residues. Germline V CDR1 and CDR2: GTSNPN, SVGIG (reference sequence). The DNA read from the CDR3 is TGTGCCTGGAGCCGTGACACTAGCACAGATACG. Protein: CAWSRDTSTDT. The CDR3 in full is CAWSRDTSTDTQYF.

Note on this clone: The read halts 3 residues ahead of the CDR3 end, with the missing end drawn from the germline J gene. V is TRBV18 and J is TRBJ1-1; TRBD1 matches at 8 bases. The CDR3 contains 14 residues. V lost 3 bases and J lost 6; bases outside the gene matches: 6. Germline loops: CDR1 KGHSH, CDR2 LQKENI. The CDR3 region is CASSPLDRGPEAFF. Partial CDR3 DNA: TGTGCCAGCTCACCCCTTGACAGGGGCCCTGAA.

As concerns this clone: The read ends 3 residues before the CDR3 terminus; that terminus is restored from the germline J gene. The chain combines TRBV6-2 or TRBV6-3 with TRBJ1-1; D might be TRBD1 (5 bases). The V end was cut by 4 bases, the J end by 1 base, with 10 bases between. Germline CDR1 MNHEY, CDR2 SVGEGT. The CDR3 is 14 residues long. The part of the CDR3 DNA that was read is TGTGCCAGCAGTTCTTGGACATCGAACACTGAA. Translated, it gives CASSSWTSNTE. Given in full, the CDR3 is CASSSWTSNTEAFF.

The CDR3 loop is CAWSRTGNYGYTF. CDR3 DNA (partial): TGTGCCTGGAGTCGGACAGGGAACTATGGC. This rearrangement joins TRBV30 to TRBJ1-2, with TRBD1 matching over 8 bases. The CDR3 end is not reached by the read, which stops 3 residues before it; the germline J gene fills it in. The CDR3 has 13 residues. J gave up 2 bases and V 2 bases, and 1 base lay outside the gene matches. Germline CDR1 reads GTSNPN; CDR2 reads SVGIG (reference sequence).

Turning to this clone: Read data end 3 residues before the CDR3 end; the end is taken from the germline J gene. The chain is built from TRBV19 and TRBJ2-5, with 7 bases fitting TRBD2. The germline gives CDR1 LNHDA, CDR2 SQIVND (reference sequence). The CDR3 is 16 residues long. Losses at the gene ends were 3 bases for V and 1 base for J; bases not matched to a gene: 8. The part of the CDR3 DNA that was read is TGTGCCAGTAGTATGGCGGGAGCCAACGGCCAAGAGACC. Translated: CASSMAGANGQET. The entire CDR3 is CASSMAGANGQETQYF.

Note on this clone: The missing CDR3 end, 3 residues past where the read stops, is filled in from the germline J gene. Other nucleotide sequences from this sample produce the same CDR3. The genes are TRBV18 and TRBJ2-7; possibly TRBD1 for D (5 bases). Germline V gives CDR1 KGHSH, CDR2 LQKENI. The CDR3 is made up of 12 amino acids. Deletions cut 9 bases from V and 2 bases from J, with 11 bases between. This CDR3 reads CASSDTTYEQYF. The sequenced CDR3 bases are TGTGCCAGTTCGGACACCACCTACGAG. Looking up the rest from reference TRBV18 and TRBJ2-7 gives the full variable domain: NAGVMQNPRHLVRRRGQEARLRCSPMKGHSHVYWYRQLPEEGLKFMVYLQKENIIDESGMPKERFSAEFPKEGPSILRIQQVVRGDSAAYFCASSDTTYEQYFGPGTRLTVT.

Comment on this clone: The CDR3 goes on 3 residues after the read ends, and that part is filled in from the germline J gene. V and J are TRBV18 and TRBJ2-5; perhaps TRBD1 as D (6 bases). This CDR3 region has 14 residues. Germline loops: CDR1 KGHSH, CDR2 LQKENI. Trimming pared 0 bases from V and 5 bases from J, leaving 10 bases between. CDR3 DNA, as far as it was read: TGTGCCAGCTCACCACCGGGGGCCGGTGAGACC. Its protein is CASSPPGAGET. From start to end, the CDR3 is CASSPPGAGETQYF.

In regard to this clone: The read ends 3 residues before the CDR3 terminus; that terminus is restored from the germline J gene. The rearrangement links TRBV30 to TRBJ2-1; TRBD2 might be the D (5 bases). This CDR3 has 13 residues. Germline V gene lookup returns CDR1 GTSNPN and CDR2 SVGIG (reference sequence). The V gene lost 0 bases and the J gene lost 4 bases, with 7 bases spanning the gap. CDR3 sequence reads: CAWSVLGYNEQFF. The DNA read from the CDR3 is TGTGCCTGGAGTGTACTAGGGTACAATGAG.

A remark on this clone: The read ends 3 residues before the CDR3 terminus; that terminus is restored from the germline J gene. The chain recombines TRBV7-2 with TRBJ1-2, with 7 nucleotides matching TRBD1. This CDR3 has 15 amino acids. The J segment lost 7 bases and the V segment lost 5 bases, leaving 13 bases of the junction unmatched. In germline, CDR1 is SGHTA, CDR2 FQGNSA. CDR3 in amino acids: CASSPSPDRSSGYTF. The sequenced part of the CDR3 DNA is TGTGCCAGCAGCCCCTCCCCGGACAGGTCGAGTGGC.

On this clone: The CDR3 is cut off 3 residues early in the read; its end comes from the germline J gene. The rearrangement uses TRBV7-9 and TRBJ1-5; maybe TRBD1 (6 bases). Germline V gene lookup returns CDR1 SEHNR and CDR2 FQNEAQ (reference sequence). The CDR3 is 15 residues long. Trimming pared 1 base from V and 5 bases from J, leaving 12 bases between. The CDR3 spells CASSLDVQGDQPQHF. The sequenced part of the CDR3 DNA is TGTGCCAGCAGCTTAGACGTACAGGGAGATCAGCCC.

Details on this clone: The read halts 3 residues ahead of the CDR3 end, with the missing end drawn from the germline J gene. The chain couples TRBV19 to TRBJ2-5; 10 bases agree with TRBD1. Trimming removed 3 bases from V and 5 bases from J; junction bases left unmatched: 9. The CDR3 runs 16 residues. From germline, CDR1 is LNHDA and CDR2 SQIVND (reference sequence). CDR3 sequence reads: CASSILRTGGSETQYF. Partial CDR3 DNA: TGTGCCAGTAGTATCCTTAGGACAGGGGGTAGTGAGACC.

In terms of frequency, this clone is medium-sized. The read terminates 3 residues ahead of where the CDR3 ends, so the germline J gene completes it. The V call is TRBV18, the J call TRBJ1-4; TRBD1 is a possible D gene (5 bases). CDR3 size: 14 residues. V was cut by 2 bases and J by 4 bases, with 8 bases left in between. Germline assignment: CDR1 KGHSH and CDR2 LQKENI. CDR3: CASSPTGYNEKLFF. The covered CDR3 bases are TGTGCCAGCTCACCAACAGGTTATAATGAAAAA.

A word on this clone: The CDR3 goes on 3 residues after the read ends, and that part is filled in from the germline J gene. The rearrangement links TRBV5-1 to TRBJ1-1; possible D gene TRBD1, 6 bases. This CDR3 is built from 13 residues. The germline CDR1 and CDR2 sequences are SGHRS and YFSETQ. Trimming stripped 3 bases from V and 2 bases from J, with 8 bases between. The CDR3 reads CASSWDINTEAFF. CDR3 DNA (partial): TGCGCCAGCAGCTGGGACATCAACACTGAA.

The CDR3 sequence: CASSAQGIDQPQHF. The covered CDR3 bases are TGTGCCAGCAGTGCTCAGGGGATAGATCAGCCC. This chain uses TRBV6-1 with TRBJ1-5, with D possibly TRBD1 on 6 matching bases. The CDR3 extends 3 residues past the end of the read, so its final part is completed from the germline J gene. CDR1 and CDR2 (germline): MNHNS, SASEGT. This CDR3 has 14 residues. Between the trimmed V and J ends, which lost 4 bases and 5 bases, there was a span of 12 bases.

Comment on this clone: The CDR3 goes on 3 residues after the read ends, and that part is filled in from the germline J gene. This rearrangement joins TRBV10-3 to TRBJ2-1; 15 nucleotides line up with TRBD2. The CDR3 covers 14 residues. The germline V gene encodes CDR1 ENHRY and CDR2 SYGVKD. Unmatched junction bases numbered 1, after V lost 9 bases and J lost 4 bases. The CDR3 loop is CAMGLAGGYNEQFF. CDR3 DNA (partial): TGTGCCATGGGACTAGCGGGGGGATACAATGAG.

CDR3 sequence reads: CASTSGQGENSPLHF. CDR3 DNA, as far as it was read: TGTGCCAGCACGTCCGGACAGGGGGAAAATTCACCC. The rearrangement links TRBV7-9 to TRBJ1-6, with 10 positions matching TRBD1. The read is 3 residues too short to cover the CDR3 end, so that end is filled in from the germline J gene. Per the germline V gene, CDR1 is SEHNR and CDR2 is FQNEAQ (reference sequence). This CDR3 has 15 residues. The V segment lost 7 bases and the J segment 7 bases; nucleotides outside the gene matches: 7.

As concerns this clone: The read ends 3 residues shy of where the CDR3 ends; the end is completed using the germline J gene. The chain uses TRBV19 and TRBJ1-1; TRBD1 matches 7 bases. V gave up 7 bases and J gave up 1 base; unmatched junction bases: 15. The CDR3 runs to 17 residues. CDR1 LNHDA and CDR2 SQIVND come from the germline V gene (reference sequence). The sequenced part of the CDR3 DNA is TGTGCCAGTATTCCCCACAGGGGCCTCTCGAAGAACACTGAA. This gives the protein CASIPHRGLSKNTE. The full CDR3 sequence reads CASIPHRGLSKNTEAFF.

Turning to this clone: The read ends 3 residues before the CDR3 terminus; that terminus is restored from the germline J gene. The rearrangement links TRBV20-1 to TRBJ2-3, with D perhaps matching TRBD2 (6 bases). The V end lost 6 bases, the J end lost 3 bases, and 16 bases lay between the germline ends. This CDR3 has 14 amino acids. From germline, CDR1 is DFQATT and CDR2 SNEGSKA (reference sequence). The part of the CDR3 DNA that was read is TGCAGTGCATTACGGGGGTGGGAGACAGATACG. Translation: CSALRGWETDT. The whole CDR3 region reads CSALRGWETDTQYF.

Turning to this clone: Read coverage stops 3 residues before the CDR3 terminus; the germline J gene supplies the remainder. J is TRBJ1-5 and V is TRBV19, with 9 positions matching TRBD1. The J segment lost 5 bases and the V segment lost 3 bases, leaving 11 bases of the junction unmatched. Germline lookup yields CDR1 LNHDA and CDR2 SQIVND (reference sequence). The CDR3 has 17 amino acids. CDR3 sequence reads: CASSILDRGFEHQPQHF. Partial CDR3 DNA: TGTGCCAGTAGTATCTTGGACAGGGGTTTTGAGCATCAGCCC.

Comments on this clone: Read coverage stops 3 residues before the CDR3 terminus; the germline J gene supplies the remainder. The chain recombines TRBV2 with TRBJ2-1; maybe TRBD1 (6 bases). The germline CDR1 and CDR2 sequences are SNHLY and FYNNEI. The length of the CDR3 is 15 residues. V was shortened by 5 bases and J by 1 base, with 12 bases between the two germline ends. The CDR3 region is CASSLDSGSYNEQFF. The covered CDR3 bases are TGTGCCAGCAGTCTGGACAGCGGTTCCTACAATGAG.

In the case of this clone: The CDR3 extends 3 residues past the end of the read, so its final part is completed from the germline J gene. The chain employs TRBV7-3 and TRBJ2-2; 7 bases line up with TRBD2. The V gene end was trimmed by 4 bases and the J gene end by 2 bases; junction bases not matched to a gene: 1. The germline V gene has CDR1 SGHTA and CDR2 FQGTGA. The CDR3 totals 14 residues. Partial CDR3 DNA: TGTGCCAGCAGCTCGGGACTAAACACCGGGGAG. This codes for CASSSGLNTGE. The CDR3 in its entirety is CASSSGLNTGELFF.

Details on this clone: The read halts 3 residues ahead of the CDR3 end, with the missing end drawn from the germline J gene. This chain links TRBV6-2 or TRBV6-3 with TRBJ2-1; maybe TRBD2 (7 bases). The CDR3 sequence is 15 residues long. CDR1 MNHEY and CDR2 SVGEGT come from the germline V gene. V shed 7 bases and J shed 3 bases, with 16 bases lying between them. The CDR3: CASTPGGGFYNEQFF. Incomplete CDR3 DNA: TGTGCCAGCACCCCGGGCGGGGGCTTCTACAATGAG.

The CDR3 region is CASSQSFLGTINYGYTF. The part of the CDR3 DNA that was read is TGCGCCAGCAGTCAATCATTCCTCGGGACAATCAACTATGGC. The chain employs TRBV23-1 and TRBJ1-2; weak D call: TRBD1 (6 bases). Read coverage stops 3 residues before the CDR3 terminus; the germline J gene supplies the remainder. TRBV23-1 belongs to the ORF category, with a function that is uncertain. The CDR3 covers 17 residues. The ends were cut back, 0 bases at V and 2 bases at J, with 16 bases in the middle.

CDR3 region: CASRHRVVSTEAFF. CDR3 DNA (partial): TGTGCCAGCAGGCATAGGGTGGTGAGCACTGAA. This chain connects TRBV6-2 or TRBV6-3 to TRBJ1-1; no definite D call. The observed sequence ends 3 residues before the CDR3 terminus, with the missing tail filled in from the germline J gene. The germline gives CDR1 MNHEY, CDR2 SVGEGT. This CDR3 contains 14 residues. V lost 6 bases to trimming and J lost 4 bases, with 15 bases between them.

Details on this clone: The read halts 3 residues ahead of the CDR3 end, with the missing end drawn from the germline J gene. This chain uses TRBV18 with TRBJ1-5; the D is unclear. The CDR3 has 17 amino acids. The germline V gene has CDR1 KGHSH and CDR2 LQKENI. The CDR3: CASSPRQEQLPISPQHF. CDR3 DNA (partial): TGTGCCAGCTCACCGAGGCAGGAGCAATTACCGATCAGCCCC.